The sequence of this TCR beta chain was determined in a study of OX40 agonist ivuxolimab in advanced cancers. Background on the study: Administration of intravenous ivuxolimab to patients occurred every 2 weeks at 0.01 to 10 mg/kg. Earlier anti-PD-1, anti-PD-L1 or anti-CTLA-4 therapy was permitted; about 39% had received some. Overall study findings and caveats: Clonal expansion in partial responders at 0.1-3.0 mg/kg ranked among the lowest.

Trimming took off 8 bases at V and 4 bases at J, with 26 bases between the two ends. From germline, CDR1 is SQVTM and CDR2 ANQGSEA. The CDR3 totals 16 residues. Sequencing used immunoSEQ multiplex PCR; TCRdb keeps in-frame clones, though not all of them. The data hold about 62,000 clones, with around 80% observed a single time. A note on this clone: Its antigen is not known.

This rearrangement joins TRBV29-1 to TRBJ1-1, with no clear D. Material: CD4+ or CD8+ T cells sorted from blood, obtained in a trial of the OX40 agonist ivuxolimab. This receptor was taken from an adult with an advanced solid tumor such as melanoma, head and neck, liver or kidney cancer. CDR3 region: CSTLSRLPHPTTEAFF. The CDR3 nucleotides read TGCAGCACACTTAGCCGTCTGCCCCACCCGACCACTGAAGCTTTCTTT.